This T cell receptor beta chain came from a study of beta chain features in type 1 diabetes (dated by TCRdb to the late 2010s). Looking at the study overall: No differences in mean age, gender distribution, total cell number or subset yield were found between patients and healthy donors. A total of 100 million to 110 million sorted cells were examined across all samples, and a strong correlation was observed between cell number per subset and RNA yield. The study compared TCRB repertoires of sorted circulating CD4+ T cell subsets between recently diagnosed type 1 diabetes patients and matched healthy donors. Naive and central memory subsets were obtained from all 28 donors, but regulatory and stem cell-like memory subsets were isolated from only 8 patients and roughly 8 healthy donors.

The CDR3 goes from the cysteine to the phenylalanine over 14 residues. The only DNA kept is the CDR3, 42 bases in frame from the first base. Trimmed from V: 5 bases; trimmed from J: 12 bases; junction bases lacking a gene match: 16. Sequences MDHEN (CDR1) and SYDVKM (CDR2) are obtained from the germline V gene. From each donor, a single peripheral blood sample of 100 to 150 mL on average was drawn into heparinised tubes. Using a panel that included CD45RO, CCR7, CD25, CD127, CD95 and CD27, naive, central memory, regulatory and stem cell-like memory CD4+ T cells were sorted on a BD FACSAria II. Purity was above 95% for every sorted population. PBMCs were separated immediately by Lymphoprep density gradient centrifugation and were stained directly, without being cultured. Samples were stained and sorted in pairs, with one healthy donor and one patient per experiment, so that batch effects were minimized.

Notes on this clone: Its antigen target is currently unknown. There are no base qualities to consult, and no much larger clone falls within one base.

All of the isolated RNA was reverse transcribed with the High Capacity cDNA Reverse Transcription Kit, so expressed TCRB transcripts were sequenced. Deep immunoSEQ sequencing was applied to naive, central memory and regulatory T cell samples, giving an average of roughly 3.5 million total reads per sample. Sorted cells were lysed in RLT buffer and RNA was extracted with DNase-treated RNeasy Micro or Mini kits, depending on cell number. To prevent cross-contamination, each cell subset was processed individually, whereas patient and healthy donor samples were processed jointly. Using the immunoSEQ multiplex PCR, TCRB sequences were amplified from cDNA into 87-bp fragments spanning the CDR3 region. Sequencing of the amplicons was performed on the Illumina HiSeq platform. The source study handled its data this way. PCR bias was corrected computationally using synthetic template baselines, and reads within Hamming distance 2 were collapsed, with unmergeable singletons discarded. Reads were aligned against IMGT so that V, D and J genes, CDR3 length and insertions or deletions at six rearrangement sites could be assigned. Within each subset, clonotype counts were normalized to the number of sorted cells before true diversity and Gini coefficients were calculated with the tcR R package. The overlap coefficient, calculated on TCRB nucleotide sequences, was used to measure repertoire sharing. Out-of-frame TCRB sequences from naive cells were analyzed as a proxy for the pre-selection repertoire. The source is immuneACCESS, and TCRdb retained only in-frame sequences with V and J called. Part of the clones is not carried over; for the studies checked, unresolved V genes explain less than half of this, and the remainder is unexplained. That table gives V, J and clone size, and the DNA gave D and trimming. The table for this sample lists about 620,000 clones; 15% to 18% of them were counted only once. The ten largest clones take up under 0.095% of the sample.

What the work shows at the level of the full study, not this receptor alone: At VDJ recombination sites, type 1 diabetes patients had fewer insertions and more deleted nucleotides, which implies abnormalities in thymic rearrangement. HLA sub-analyses involved small numbers of individuals, so any influence of HLA type on TCRB rearrangement remained unresolved. Type 1 diabetes patients showed a moderate but significant shortening of TCRB CDR3 length in all four CD4+ subsets. Because cDNA was sequenced instead of genomic DNA, highly expressing activated cells could be over-represented, though the groups showed no difference in activation or CD3 levels. Naive, central memory and regulatory TCRB repertoires appeared to be more similar among patients than among healthy donors. PCR may preferentially amplify shorter templates, but because patient and control samples were amplified and corrected together, any resulting skew would affect both groups equally.

The specimen sequenced was naive CD4+ T cells from blood. The cell subset or site label here, explained by the study, means: true naive CD4+ T cells. Rearrangement joined TRBV28 to TRBJ2-7, and TRBD1 aligns with 7 junction nucleotides. This sequence was found in a man younger than 30 in good health. The CDR3 region has the sequence CASSVPTGPSYWYF. The DNA reads as follows: TGTGCCAGCAGTGTACCGACAGGGCCCAGTTACTGGTACTTC.